What follows are 28 T cell receptor beta chains derived from one specimen sequenced in a study of monozygotic twins with inflammatory bowel disease. TCRdb derives one entry per CDR3 protein from the 5' RACE reads, leaving out DNA. Its clone listing holds about 140,000 distinct CDR3 sequences. The specimen was blood. The receptor source for this set is a human donor with ulcerative colitis or Crohn's disease, or a healthy co-twin of an affected twin (not recorded which).

V usage is TRBV20-1 and J usage is TRBJ1-2. Germline V gene sequence: CDR1 DFQATT, CDR2 SNEGSKA (reference sequence). The CDR3 is 13 amino acids. The CDR3 loop is CSARDEAGQGYTF.

The chain recombines TRBV7-9 with TRBJ2-1. The CDR3 is made up of 14 amino acids. The germline V gene has CDR1 SEHNR and CDR2 FQNEAQ (reference sequence). The CDR3 spells CASSPGNSYNEQFF.

The gene calls are TRBV11-2 and TRBJ2-2; the D gene TCRdb calls, TRBD1, cannot be checked with no DNA. The length of the CDR3 is 16 residues. CDR1 is SGHAT, CDR2 FQNNGV, per germline. CDR3 protein: CASSRSTGGGTGELFF.

The J gene is TRBJ2-2, the V gene TRBV10-1. Germline CDR1 is WNHNN and CDR2 is SYGVQD (reference sequence). This CDR3 is 12 amino acids long. The CDR3 spells CASSEDTGELFF.

The chain couples TRBV20-1 to TRBJ2-1; TCRdb's D call, TRBD1, is unchecked because there is no DNA. There are 16 residues in the CDR3. Germline CDR1 reads DFQATT; CDR2 reads SNEGSKA (reference sequence). The CDR3 here is CSASEAGTPSYNEQFF.

J is TRBJ1-2 and V is TRBV18; TCRdb outputs TRBD1, but without DNA this stays unchecked. CDR1 is KGHSH and CDR2 is LQKENI in the germline V gene. This CDR3 spans 15 amino acids. CDR3: CASSPEAGGYYGYTF.

The V gene is TRBV12-3 or TRBV12-4, the J gene TRBJ1-2; TCRdb outputs TRBD1, but without DNA this stays unchecked. The CDR3 contains 14 residues. CDR3 sequence reads: CASSYWGGNYGYTF.

The chain has TRBV19 and TRBJ2-7; there is no DNA to check the TCRdb D call of TRBD2. The germline CDR1 and CDR2 sequences are LNHDA and SQIVND (reference sequence). This CDR3 comprises 14 residues. The CDR3 reads CASSPPGIGALQYF.

The chain couples TRBV3-1 to TRBJ1-1; TCRdb's D call of TRBD1 is untestable without DNA. The CDR3 has 14 amino acids. Germline V lookup: CDR1 LGHDT, CDR2 YNNKEL (reference sequence). CDR3: CASTPGGRGTEAFF. Full variable domain (remainder filled in from reference TRBV3-1 and TRBJ1-1): DTAVSQTPKYLVTQMGNDKSIKCEQNLGHDTMYWYKQDSKKFLKIMFSYNNKELIINETVPNRFSPKSPDKAHLNLHINSLELGDSAVYFCASTPGGRGTEAFFGQGTRLTVV.

CDR3 amino acids: CAIRGEVERREQYF. The rearrangement joins TRBV10-3 to TRBJ2-7; TCRdb's D call, TRBD2, is unchecked because there is no DNA. CDR3 size: 14 residues. Germline assignment: CDR1 ENHRY and CDR2 SYGVKD.

The chain is built from TRBV30 and TRBJ1-5. This CDR3 is built from 13 residues. The germline CDR1 and CDR2 sequences are GTSNPN and SVGIG (reference sequence). The CDR3 loop reads CAWSVSYGQPQHF.

This chain connects TRBV5-6 to TRBJ2-4; the D call from TCRdb, TRBD1, cannot be confirmed without DNA. Germline CDR1 reads SGHDT; CDR2 reads YYEEEE. The CDR3 spans 12 residues. The CDR3 sequence: CASSSGPGSQYF.

The chain couples TRBV5-1 to TRBJ1-5; the D call of TRBD1 rests on TCRdb alone, since no DNA is present to check it. In germline, CDR1 is SGHRS, CDR2 YFSETQ. This CDR3 has 15 residues. CDR3 region: CASSLGADTNQPQHF.

The chain combines TRBV20-1 with TRBJ1-1; TCRdb lists TRBD1, though no DNA is available to test this call. CDR1 and CDR2 (germline): DFQATT, SNEGSKA (reference sequence). The CDR3 has 14 amino acids. This CDR3 is CSARGGGLNTEAFF.

This sequence joins TRBV29-1 and TRBJ2-1; TCRdb's D call of TRBD2 is untestable without DNA. Germline V gene sequence: CDR1 SQVTM, CDR2 ANQGSEA. This CDR3 region has 13 residues. The CDR3 is CSTTSASTFEQFF.

This chain's CDR3 is CASSSGGQLNEKLFF. The rearrangement links TRBV5-1 to TRBJ1-4; absent DNA, TCRdb's TRBD1 call cannot be checked. Germline assignment: CDR1 SGHRS and CDR2 YFSETQ. The CDR3 sequence is 15 residues long.

The chain links TRBV10-3 to TRBJ2-2. The CDR3 is 15 residues long. Germline values: CDR1 ENHRY, CDR2 SYGVKD. Here the CDR3 reads CAISGTSANTGELFF.

CDR3 amino acids: CASRTLRIANYGYTF. The chain uses TRBV28 and TRBJ1-2. The CDR3 length is 15 residues. Per the germline V gene, CDR1 is MDHEN and CDR2 is SYDVKM.

The chain recombines TRBV20-1 with TRBJ1-4. The CDR3 covers 13 residues. Germline V lookup: CDR1 DFQATT, CDR2 SNEGSKA (reference sequence). The CDR3 loop reads CSASTSQLEKLFF.

V gene TRBV28 combines with J gene TRBJ2-1; checking the TCRdb D call of TRBD1 is not possible without DNA. In germline, CDR1 is MDHEN, CDR2 SYDVKM. CDR3 length: 14 residues. The CDR3 reads CASRSGQGPNEQFF.

This sequence joins TRBV2 and TRBJ1-1. CDR3 size: 15 residues. The germline gives CDR1 SNHLY, CDR2 FYNNEI. This CDR3 reads CASSEDRPKLTEAFF. The entire variable domain, with the rest obtained from reference TRBV2 and TRBJ1-1, is as follows: EPEVTQTPSHQVTQMGQEVILRCVPISNHLYFYWYRQILGQKVEFLVSFYNNEISEKSEIFDDQFSVERPDGSNFTLKIRSTKLEDSAMYFCASSEDRPKLTEAFFGQGTRLTVV.

The genes are TRBV5-1 and TRBJ1-2; without DNA, the TCRdb call of TRBD1 cannot be checked. Germline CDR1 is SGHRS and CDR2 is YFSETQ. There are 14 residues in the CDR3. CDR3 residues: CASSLAQGDYGYTF.

The chain employs TRBV12-3 or TRBV12-4 and TRBJ2-2; TCRdb's D call, TRBD1, is unchecked because there is no DNA. This CDR3 spans 15 amino acids. The CDR3: CASSLISGTGGELFF.

CDR3 amino acids: CASSPSPGTGFEQYF. The J gene is TRBJ2-7, the V gene TRBV7-2; the D gene TCRdb calls, TRBD1, cannot be checked with no DNA. Germline CDR1 and CDR2: SGHTA and FQGNSA. The CDR3 is made up of 15 amino acids.

This rearrangement joins TRBV27 to TRBJ2-5; there is no DNA to check the TCRdb D call of TRBD1. Germline V gene lookup returns CDR1 MNHEY and CDR2 SMNVEV (reference sequence). CDR3 length equals 14 residues. CDR3: CASSTPRQGQTQYF.

CDR3 residues: CASSSSGITDTQYF. The gene calls are TRBV7-7 and TRBJ2-3; TCRdb selects TRBD2, and the lack of DNA leaves this call unchecked. The germline V gene encodes CDR1 SSHAT and CDR2 FNYEAQ (reference sequence). The CDR3 length is 14 residues.

The V gene is TRBV10-3, the J gene TRBJ2-7; TCRdb's assignment of TRBD1 cannot be checked, as there is no DNA. The CDR3 is 13 amino acids. Germline CDR1 and CDR2: ENHRY and SYGVKD. CDR3: CASRAPTWDEQYF.

The chain employs TRBV28 and TRBJ2-3; TCRdb's assignment of TRBD1 cannot be checked, as there is no DNA. This CDR3 has 15 residues. Germline V gives CDR1 MDHEN, CDR2 SYDVKM. CDR3 sequence reads: CASSLPGVGTDTQYF.